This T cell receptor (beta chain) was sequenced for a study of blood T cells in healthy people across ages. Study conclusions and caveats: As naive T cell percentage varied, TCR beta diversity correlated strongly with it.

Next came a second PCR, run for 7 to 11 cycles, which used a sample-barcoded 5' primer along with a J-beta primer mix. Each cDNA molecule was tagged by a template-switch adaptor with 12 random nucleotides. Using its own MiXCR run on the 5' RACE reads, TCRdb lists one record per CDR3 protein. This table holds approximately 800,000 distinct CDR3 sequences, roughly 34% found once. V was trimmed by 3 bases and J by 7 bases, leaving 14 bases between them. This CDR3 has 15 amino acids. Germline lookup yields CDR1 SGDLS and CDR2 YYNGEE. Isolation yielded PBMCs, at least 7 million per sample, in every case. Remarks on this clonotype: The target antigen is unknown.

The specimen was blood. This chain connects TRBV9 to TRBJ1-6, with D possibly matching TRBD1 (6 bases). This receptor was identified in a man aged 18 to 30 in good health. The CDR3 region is CASSERTDTNSPLHF. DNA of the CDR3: TGTGCCAGCAGCGAAAGGACAGATACAAATTCACCCCTCCACTTT.